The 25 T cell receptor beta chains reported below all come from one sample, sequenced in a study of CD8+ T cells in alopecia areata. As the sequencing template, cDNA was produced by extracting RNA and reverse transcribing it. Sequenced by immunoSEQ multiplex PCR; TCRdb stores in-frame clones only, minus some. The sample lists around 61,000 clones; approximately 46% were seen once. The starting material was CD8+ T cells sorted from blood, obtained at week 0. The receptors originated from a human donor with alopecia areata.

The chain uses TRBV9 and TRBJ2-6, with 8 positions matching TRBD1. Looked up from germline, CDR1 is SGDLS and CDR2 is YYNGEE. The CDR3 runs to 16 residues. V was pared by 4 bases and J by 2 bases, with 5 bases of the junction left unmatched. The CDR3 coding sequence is TGTGCCAGCAGCTCCAACAGGGGGGCTGGGGCCAACGTCCTGACTTTC. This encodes CASSSNRGAGANVLTF.

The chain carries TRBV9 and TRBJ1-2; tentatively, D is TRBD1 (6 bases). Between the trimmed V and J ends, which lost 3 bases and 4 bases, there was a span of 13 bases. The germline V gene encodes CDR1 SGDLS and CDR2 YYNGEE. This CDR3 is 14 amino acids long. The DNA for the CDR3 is TGTGCCAGCAGCGCCCAACAGGGTTCCTATGGCTACACCTTC. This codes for CASSAQQGSYGYTF.

CDR3 nucleotide sequence: TGTGCCAGCAGCTTATTGGTTAGCCCCGTCTACGAGCAGTACTTC. Protein sequence: CASSLLVSPVYEQYF. This chain uses TRBV7-8 with TRBJ2-7; D unresolved. V dropped 2 bases and J dropped 3 bases, with 14 bases sitting between them. Germline values: CDR1 SGHVS, CDR2 FQNEAQ. This CDR3 is 15 amino acids long.

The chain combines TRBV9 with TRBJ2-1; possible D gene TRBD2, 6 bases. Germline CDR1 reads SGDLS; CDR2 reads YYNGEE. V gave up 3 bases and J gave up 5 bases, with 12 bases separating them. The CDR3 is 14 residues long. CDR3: CASSGGGIHNEQFF. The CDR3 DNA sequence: TGTGCCAGCAGCGGGGGCGGGATCCACAATGAGCAGTTCTTC. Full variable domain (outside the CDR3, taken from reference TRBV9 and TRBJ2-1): DSGVTQTPKHLITATGQRVTLRCSPRSGDLSVYWYQQSLDQGLQFLIQYYNGEERAKGNILERFSAQQFPDLHSELNLSSLELGDSALYFCASSGGGIHNEQFFGPGTRLTVL.

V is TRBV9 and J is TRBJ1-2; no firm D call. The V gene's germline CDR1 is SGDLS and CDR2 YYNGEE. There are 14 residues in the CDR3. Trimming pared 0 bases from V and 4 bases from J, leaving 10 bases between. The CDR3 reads CASSVENSPYGYTF. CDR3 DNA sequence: TGTGCCAGCAGCGTAGAAAACAGCCCCTATGGCTACACCTTC.

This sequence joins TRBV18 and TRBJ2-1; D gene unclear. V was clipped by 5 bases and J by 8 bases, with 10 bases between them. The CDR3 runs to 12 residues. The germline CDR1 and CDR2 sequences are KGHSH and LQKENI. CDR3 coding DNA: TGTGCCAGCTCAGGTAGGAGAGATGAGCAGTTCTTC. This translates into CASSGRRDEQFF.

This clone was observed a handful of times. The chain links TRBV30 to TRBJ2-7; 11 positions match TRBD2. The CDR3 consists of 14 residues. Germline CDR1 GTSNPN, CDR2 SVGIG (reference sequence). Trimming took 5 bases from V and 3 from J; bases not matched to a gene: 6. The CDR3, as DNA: TGTGCCTGGGATAGCGGGAGGGCCGGCTACGAGCAGTACTTC. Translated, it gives CAWDSGRAGYEQYF.

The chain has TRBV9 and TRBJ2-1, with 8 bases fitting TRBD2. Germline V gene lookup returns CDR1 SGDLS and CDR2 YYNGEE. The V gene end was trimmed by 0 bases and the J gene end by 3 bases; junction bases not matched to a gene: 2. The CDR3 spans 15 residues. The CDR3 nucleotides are TGTGCCAGCAGCGTAGGAAGCGGGAGCTACAATGAGCAGTTCTTC. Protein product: CASSVGSGSYNEQFF.

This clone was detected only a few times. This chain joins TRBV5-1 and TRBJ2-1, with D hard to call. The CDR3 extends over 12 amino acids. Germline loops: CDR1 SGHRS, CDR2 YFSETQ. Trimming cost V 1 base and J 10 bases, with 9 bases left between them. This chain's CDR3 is CASSLSRSEQFF. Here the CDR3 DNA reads TGCGCCAGCAGCTTGTCTCGGAGCGAGCAGTTCTTC.

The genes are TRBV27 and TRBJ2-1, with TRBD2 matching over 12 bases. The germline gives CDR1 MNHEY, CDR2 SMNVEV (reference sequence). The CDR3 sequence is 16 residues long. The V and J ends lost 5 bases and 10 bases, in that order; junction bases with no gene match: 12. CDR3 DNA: TGTGCCAGCAGTCCCGGGACTAGCGGGCCAACGCGGGAGCAGTTCTTC. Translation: CASSPGTSGPTREQFF.

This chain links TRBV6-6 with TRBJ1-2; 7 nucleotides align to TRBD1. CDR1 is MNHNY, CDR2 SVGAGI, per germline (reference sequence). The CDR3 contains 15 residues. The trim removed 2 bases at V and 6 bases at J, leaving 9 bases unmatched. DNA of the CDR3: TGTGCCAGCAGTTACCTGGCAGGGGGTTTCAATGGCTACACCTTC. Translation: CASSYLAGGFNGYTF.

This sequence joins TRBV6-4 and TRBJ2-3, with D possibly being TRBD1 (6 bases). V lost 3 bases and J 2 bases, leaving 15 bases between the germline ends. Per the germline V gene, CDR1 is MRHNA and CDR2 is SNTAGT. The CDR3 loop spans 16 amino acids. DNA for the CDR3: TGTGCCAGCAGTGAAGAGGGGGAATTCCCCACAGATACGCAGTATTTT. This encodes CASSEEGEFPTDTQYF.

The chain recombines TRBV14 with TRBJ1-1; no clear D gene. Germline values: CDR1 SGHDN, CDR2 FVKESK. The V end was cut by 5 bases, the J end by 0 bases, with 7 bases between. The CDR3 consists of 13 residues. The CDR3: CASSVLMNTEAFF. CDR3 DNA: TGTGCCAGCAGCGTGTTAATGAACACTGAAGCTTTCTTT.

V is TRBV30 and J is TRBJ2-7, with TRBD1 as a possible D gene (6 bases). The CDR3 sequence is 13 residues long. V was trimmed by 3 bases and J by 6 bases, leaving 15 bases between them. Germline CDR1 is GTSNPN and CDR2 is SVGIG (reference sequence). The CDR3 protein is CAWSPSRGAEQYF. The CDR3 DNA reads TGTGCCTGGAGCCCTTCCAGGGGAGCCGAGCAGTACTTC.

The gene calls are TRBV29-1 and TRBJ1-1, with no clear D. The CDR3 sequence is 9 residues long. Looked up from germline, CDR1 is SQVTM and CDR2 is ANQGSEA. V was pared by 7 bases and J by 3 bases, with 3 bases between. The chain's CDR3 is CSDHTEAFF. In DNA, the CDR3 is TGCAGCGATCACACTGAAGCTTTCTTT.

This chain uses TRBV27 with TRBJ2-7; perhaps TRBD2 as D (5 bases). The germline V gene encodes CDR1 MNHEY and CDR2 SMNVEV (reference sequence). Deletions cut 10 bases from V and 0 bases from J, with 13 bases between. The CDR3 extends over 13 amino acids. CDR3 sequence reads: CATGIPASYEQYF. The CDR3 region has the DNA TGTGCCACCGGGATCCCCGCCTCCTACGAGCAGTACTTC.

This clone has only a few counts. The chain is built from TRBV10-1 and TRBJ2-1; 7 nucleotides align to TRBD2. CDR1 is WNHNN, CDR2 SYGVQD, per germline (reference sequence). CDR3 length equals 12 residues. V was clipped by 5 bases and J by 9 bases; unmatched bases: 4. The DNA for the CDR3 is TGCGCCAGCAGTCCCGGGGGGAGTGAGCAGTTCTTC. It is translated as CASSPGGSEQFF.

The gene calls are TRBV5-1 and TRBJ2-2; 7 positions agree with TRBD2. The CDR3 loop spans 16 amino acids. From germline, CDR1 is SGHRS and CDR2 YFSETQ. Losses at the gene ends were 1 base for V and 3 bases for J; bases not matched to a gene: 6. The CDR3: CASSLLRERDTGELFF. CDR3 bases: TGCGCCAGCAGCTTGTTGCGGGAGAGGGACACCGGGGAGCTGTTTTTT.

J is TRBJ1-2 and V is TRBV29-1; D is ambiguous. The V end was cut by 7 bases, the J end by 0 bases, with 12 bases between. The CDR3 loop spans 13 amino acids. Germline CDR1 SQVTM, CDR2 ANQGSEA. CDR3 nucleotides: TGCAGCGCCCCGGACCCTTCTAACTATGGCTACACCTTC. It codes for CSAPDPSNYGYTF.

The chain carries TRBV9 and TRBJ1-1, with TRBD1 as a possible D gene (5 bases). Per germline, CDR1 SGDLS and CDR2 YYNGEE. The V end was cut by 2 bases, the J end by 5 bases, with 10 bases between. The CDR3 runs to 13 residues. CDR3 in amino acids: CASSVGALTEAFF. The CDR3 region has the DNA TGTGCCAGCAGCGTCGGGGCGTTGACTGAAGCTTTCTTT. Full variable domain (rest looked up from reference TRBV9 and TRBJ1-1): DSGVTQTPKHLITATGQRVTLRCSPRSGDLSVYWYQQSLDQGLQFLIQYYNGEERAKGNILERFSAQQFPDLHSELNLSSLELGDSALYFCASSVGALTEAFFGQGTRLTVV.

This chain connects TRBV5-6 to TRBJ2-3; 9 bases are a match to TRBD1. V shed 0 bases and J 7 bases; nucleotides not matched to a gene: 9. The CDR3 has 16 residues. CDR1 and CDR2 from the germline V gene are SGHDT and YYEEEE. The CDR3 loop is CASSLVRDRVRYTQYF. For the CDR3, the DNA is TGTGCCAGCAGCTTGGTCCGGGACAGGGTTCGATATACGCAGTATTTT.

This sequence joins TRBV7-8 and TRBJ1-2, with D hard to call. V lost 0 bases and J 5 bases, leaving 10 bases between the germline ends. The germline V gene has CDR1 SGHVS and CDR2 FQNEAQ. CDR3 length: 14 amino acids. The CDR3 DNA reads TGTGCCAGCAGCTTAGCGTTGGATACGTATGGCTACACCTTC. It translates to CASSLALDTYGYTF.

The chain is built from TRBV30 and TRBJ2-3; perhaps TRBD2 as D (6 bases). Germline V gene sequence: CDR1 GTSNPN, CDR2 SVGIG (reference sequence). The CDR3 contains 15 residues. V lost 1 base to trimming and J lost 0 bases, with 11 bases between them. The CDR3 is CAWSGRVLSTDTQYF. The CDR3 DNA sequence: TGTGCCTGGAGTGGGAGGGTCCTAAGCACAGATACGCAGTATTTT.

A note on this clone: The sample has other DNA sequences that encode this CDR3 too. The CDR3 spells CASSIVGGTGELFF. The CDR3, as DNA: TGTGCCAGTAGTATAGTGGGGGGCACCGGGGAGCTGTTTTTT. V and J are TRBV19 and TRBJ2-2; D perhaps matches TRBD2 (6 bases). Deletions cut 1 base from V and 4 bases from J, with 7 bases between. The CDR3 is 14 residues long. The germline V gene encodes CDR1 LNHDA and CDR2 SQIVND (reference sequence).

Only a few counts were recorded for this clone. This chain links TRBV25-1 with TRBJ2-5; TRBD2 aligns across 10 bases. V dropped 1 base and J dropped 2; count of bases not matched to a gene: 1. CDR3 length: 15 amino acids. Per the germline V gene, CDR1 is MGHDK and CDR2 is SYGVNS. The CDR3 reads CASSEWTSGQETQYF. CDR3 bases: TGTGCCAGCAGTGAATGGACTAGCGGACAAGAGACCCAGTACTTC. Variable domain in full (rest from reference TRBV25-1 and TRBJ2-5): EADIYQTPRYLVIGTGKKITLECSQTMGHDKMYWYQQDPGMELHLIHYSYGVNSTEKGDLSSESTVSRIRTEHFPLTLESARPSHTSQYLCASSEWTSGQETQYFGPGTRLLVL.